The 13 T cell receptor beta chains below come from one sample, sequenced in a study of cytomegalovirus exposure and HLA in healthy donors. Both 60 Vbeta primers and 13 Jbeta primers went into the PCR. Only in-frame clones appear in the TCRdb table, and some are missing; sequencing was by immunoSEQ multiplex PCR. The data show around 94,000 clones, roughly four fifths seen once. The sequencing sample was made of PBMCs. These receptors were obtained from a woman between 35 and 50 years old in good health and CMV-seropositive.

The chain has TRBV28 and TRBJ2-2; weak D call: TRBD2 (5 bases). From germline, CDR1 is MDHEN and CDR2 SYDVKM. The V and J ends lost 7 bases and 3 bases respectively, with 24 bases between them. This CDR3 has 18 residues. The CDR3 nucleotides read TGTGCCAGCAACCCCGTCCCGCGACGGAGCGGTTACACCGGGGAGCTGTTTTTT. It yields the protein CASNPVPRRSGYTGELFF.

The chain recombines TRBV27 with TRBJ1-5, with 8 positions matching TRBD1. The CDR3 covers 14 residues. V lost 9 bases, J lost 5 bases, and 9 bases stayed unmatched. Germline CDR1 MNHEY, CDR2 SMNVEV (reference sequence). CDR3: CARQSQGAYQPQHF. For the CDR3, the DNA is TGTGCCAGACAATCTCAGGGGGCGTATCAGCCCCAGCATTTT.

This chain links TRBV27 with TRBJ1-2; 11 bases line up with TRBD1. V dropped 4 bases and J dropped 7; count of bases not matched to a gene: 8. Looked up from germline, CDR1 is MNHEY and CDR2 is SMNVEV (reference sequence). The length of the CDR3 is 15 residues. CDR3 DNA: TGTGCCAGCAGTTCCGGACAGGGGGCTTTCTCTGGCTACACCTTC. This encodes CASSSGQGAFSGYTF.

V gene TRBV9 combines with J gene TRBJ2-7, with TRBD2 identical over 13 bases. This CDR3 is 18 amino acids long. The V gene's germline CDR1 is SGDLS and CDR2 YYNGEE. V was pared by 0 bases and J by 5 bases, with 11 bases of the junction left unmatched. The CDR3 is CASSVGNPGLAGTNEQYF. The CDR3 DNA reads TGTGCCAGCAGCGTAGGCAATCCGGGACTAGCGGGAACCAACGAGCAGTACTTC.

The CDR3 is CASSTGPSGANVLTF. CDR3 DNA sequence: TGTGCCAGTAGTACAGGCCCCTCTGGGGCCAACGTCCTGACTTTC. This chain connects TRBV19 to TRBJ2-6; D is unresolved. V gave up 4 bases and J gave up 0 bases, with 7 bases separating them. The germline V gene has CDR1 LNHDA and CDR2 SQIVND (reference sequence). The CDR3 loop spans 15 amino acids.

The gene calls are TRBV7-3 and TRBJ2-7, with D perhaps matching TRBD1 (7 bases). The CDR3 is 15 amino acids. V lost 3 bases and J 4 bases, leaving 16 bases between the germline ends. Per germline, CDR1 SGHTA and CDR2 FQGTGA. In DNA, the CDR3 is TGTGCCAGCAGCTTCGGGTCAGGGGGACTTTACGAGCAGTACTTC. This translates into CASSFGSGGLYEQYF.

In its sample, this clone was seen a few times. The J gene is TRBJ2-2, the V gene TRBV6-1; D unresolved. CDR1 MNHNS and CDR2 SASEGT come from the germline V gene. The CDR3 sequence is 13 residues long. V gave up 5 bases and J gave up 4 bases, with 8 bases separating them. The CDR3 region has the DNA TGTGCCAGCAGTCCATACTCCACCGGGGAGCTGTTTTTT. Translating gives CASSPYSTGELFF.

The chain joins TRBV9 to TRBJ2-7, with 13 bases that match TRBD2. The CDR3 has 16 residues. Germline lookup yields CDR1 SGDLS and CDR2 YYNGEE. V was clipped by 4 bases and J by 1 base; unmatched bases: 5. CDR3 DNA sequence: TGTGCCAGCAGCCCCGGACTAGCGGGAGAGTCCTACGAGCAGTACTTC. Encoded protein: CASSPGLAGESYEQYF.

A few counts support this clone. This CDR3 is CASSRLLSGRGEQYF. DNA for the CDR3: TGTGCCAGCAGCCGACTGCTTAGCGGGAGGGGCGAGCAGTACTTC. V gene TRBV7-2 combines with J gene TRBJ2-7, with 11 bases lining up with TRBD2. J lost 6 bases, V lost 5 bases, and 9 bases had no gene match. Germline lookup yields CDR1 SGHTA and CDR2 FQGNSA. The CDR3 is 15 residues long.

The rearrangement links TRBV4-2 to TRBJ2-1; 11 nucleotides line up with TRBD2. Germline loops: CDR1 LGHNA, CDR2 YNFKEQ. Trimming at V came to 0 bases and at J to 8 bases, leaving 6 bases not matched to a gene. CDR3 length equals 16 residues. The CDR3 DNA reads as TGTGCCAGCAGCCAAGATCATCCTAGCGGGAGGCATGAGCAGTTCTTC. Residues: CASSQDHPSGRHEQFF.

This sequence joins TRBV29-1 and TRBJ1-1; no firm D call. The CDR3 runs 13 residues. The V gene's germline CDR1 is SQVTM and CDR2 ANQGSEA. Between the trimmed V and J ends, which lost 3 bases and 4 bases, there was a span of 12 bases. CDR3 loop: CSVDSRVRTEAFF. DNA of the CDR3: TGCAGCGTTGATTCGAGGGTTCGCACTGAAGCTTTCTTT.

This clone was observed a handful of times. The genes are TRBV14 and TRBJ2-1; 7 bases map to TRBD1. CDR1 is SGHDN, CDR2 FVKESK, per germline. This CDR3 is built from 16 residues. Trimming cost V 4 bases and J 3 bases; bases outside gene matches: 9. The CDR3 is CASSLIFQGDYNEQFF. CDR3 DNA sequence: TGTGCCAGCAGCCTAATATTCCAGGGGGACTACAATGAGCAGTTCTTC.

The chain couples TRBV28 to TRBJ2-1; D may be TRBD2 (6 bases). The CDR3 has 15 amino acids. Germline V gene data show CDR1 as MDHEN and CDR2 as SYDVKM. Trimming pared 2 bases from V and 2 bases from J, leaving 10 bases between. The CDR3: CASSLDGSTYNEQFF. CDR3 coding DNA: TGTGCCAGCAGTTTAGACGGGAGTACCTACAATGAGCAGTTCTTC.